The 3 T cell receptor beta chains in this list originate from one sample, sequenced in a study of blood T cell repertoires in COVID-19. Generated by immunoSEQ multiplex PCR, the TCRdb table keeps only in-frame clones and is missing some. The top ten hold under 5% of the sample, which has hundreds of thousands of clones, 88% seen once. Sequenced input: peripheral blood. Source of these receptors: a woman between 45 and 65 years old with active or convalescent COVID-19.

This clone occurred once. The chain combines TRBV6-6 with TRBJ1-5, with TRBD1 identical over 8 bases. The CDR3 is made up of 16 amino acids. With 5 bases clipped from V and 2 bases from J, the junction kept 8 bases outside the gene matches. CDR1 and CDR2 (germline): MNHNY, SVGAGI (reference sequence). CDR3 coding DNA: TGTGCCAGCAGTACCCAGGGGGCCAGGGGCAATCAGCCCCAGCATTTT. This translates into CASSTQGARGNQPQHF.

V usage is TRBV11-3 and J usage is TRBJ1-6; 7 bases map to TRBD1. The junction had 7 bases not matched to a gene; V was cut back by 5 bases and J by 9 bases. CDR3 length equals 14 residues. Germline CDR1 SGHNT, CDR2 YENEEA. The CDR3 DNA reads TGTGCCAGCAGCCAGGGACAGAATGGTTCACCCCTCCACTTT. Translated, it gives CASSQGQNGSPLHF.

The chain is built from TRBV5-8 and TRBJ1-1; possible D gene TRBD1, 6 bases. Trimming removed 4 bases at V and 11 bases at J, with 21 bases between. The CDR3 totals 14 residues. Germline-derived CDR1 and CDR2 are SGHTS and YDEGEE. The CDR3 region is CASSRWTDTTAAFF. DNA for the CDR3: TGTGCCAGCAGCCGCTGGACAGATACAACTGCCGCTTTCTTT.